Sequencing of this TCR beta chain was carried out in a study of blood T cells in healthy people across ages. Points from the study as a whole: TCR beta diversity, measured per million T cells, fell in a roughly linear way with age. Donor CMV infection status was unknown, possibly confounding age-related changes in expanded clonotypes.

From germline, CDR1 is SGHTA and CDR2 FQGNSA. V lost 1 base and J lost 5, with 12 bases in between. The CDR3 runs 16 residues. This clonotype has ten or more counts. Its matching antigen is unknown. Then a second PCR, running roughly 7 to 12 cycles, was carried out with a sample-barcoded 5' primer and a J-beta primer mix. Tagging of each cDNA molecule was performed by a template-switch adaptor with 12 random nucleotides. The study obtained at least 2.5 million CDR3-containing paired-end reads from every sample. Via MiXCR, TCRdb re-called the 5' RACE reads, giving one row per CDR3 protein. The data show 650,000 to 1,000,000 distinct CDR3 sequences, under 40% seen once.

The chain employs TRBV7-2 and TRBJ1-6; D is perhaps TRBD1 (6 bases). The sequenced sample was blood. The clonotype comes from a man aged 18 to 35 in good health. The CDR3 region is CASSLERTDNNSPLHF. For the CDR3, the DNA is TGTGCCAGCAGCTTAGAAAGGACAGACAATAATTCACCCCTCCACTTT. Complete variable domain (other parts from reference TRBV7-2 and TRBJ1-6): GAGVSQSPSNKVTEKGKDVELRCDPISGHTALYWYRQSLGQGLEFLIYFQGNSAPDKSGLPSDRFSAERTGGSVSTLTIQRTQQEDSAVYLCASSLERTDNNSPLHFGNGTRLTVT.